This TCR beta chain was obtained from a study of blood T cell repertoires in COVID-19. Study in general: Collection of acute and convalescent COVID-19 samples took place in the United States, Italy and Spain.

The V and J ends lost 11 bases and 0 bases respectively, with 11 bases between them. In germline, CDR1 is MNHEY, CDR2 SMNVEV (reference sequence). This CDR3 has 13 amino acids. Original handling: Quantification of nucleated cells was approximated via reference gene primer amplification. Clones were read by immunoSEQ multiplex PCR, and TCRdb kept only the in-frame ones, dropping some. From that table come the V and J calls and clone size; the DNA was used to work out D and trimming. The sample contains under 140,000 clones, about 72% of which appear only once. This chain uses TRBV27 with TRBJ1-3; D possibly corresponds to TRBD1 (5 bases). This sequence was found in a woman in her sixties or seventies with acute or convalescent COVID-19. The sequencing input was peripheral blood. As DNA, the CDR3 is TGTGCCTCCCGACAGAGCTCTGGAAACACCATATATTTT. Its translation is CASRQSSGNTIYF.